This T cell receptor (beta chain) derives from a study of T cell responses to AZD1222 COVID-19 vaccine. Overall study: Investigators merged groups given second doses at roughly 4 or roughly 12 weeks.

Findings of the study overall: Donors were largely white British and mainly female; clonal diversity was possibly underestimated. Unmutated variant regions are reportedly targeted by nearly half of spike-specific TCRs.

Method: immunoSEQ multiplex PCR; TCRdb's copy keeps in-frame clones and lacks some. The data hold 120,000 or so clones, with about nine tenths observed a single time. The V end was cut by 6 bases, the J end by 4 bases, with 9 bases between. This CDR3 comprises 12 residues. Comment on this clone: Its antigen is undetermined.

The TCR was taken from an adult in good health. The specimen comprised peripheral blood, sampled on day 0 of AZD1222 vaccination. This chain joins TRBV12-3 or TRBV12-4 and TRBJ1-2; unclear D gene. This CDR3 is CASSGLLYGYTF. In DNA form, the CDR3 reads TGTGCCAGCAGCGGACTGCTCTATGGCTACACCTTC.